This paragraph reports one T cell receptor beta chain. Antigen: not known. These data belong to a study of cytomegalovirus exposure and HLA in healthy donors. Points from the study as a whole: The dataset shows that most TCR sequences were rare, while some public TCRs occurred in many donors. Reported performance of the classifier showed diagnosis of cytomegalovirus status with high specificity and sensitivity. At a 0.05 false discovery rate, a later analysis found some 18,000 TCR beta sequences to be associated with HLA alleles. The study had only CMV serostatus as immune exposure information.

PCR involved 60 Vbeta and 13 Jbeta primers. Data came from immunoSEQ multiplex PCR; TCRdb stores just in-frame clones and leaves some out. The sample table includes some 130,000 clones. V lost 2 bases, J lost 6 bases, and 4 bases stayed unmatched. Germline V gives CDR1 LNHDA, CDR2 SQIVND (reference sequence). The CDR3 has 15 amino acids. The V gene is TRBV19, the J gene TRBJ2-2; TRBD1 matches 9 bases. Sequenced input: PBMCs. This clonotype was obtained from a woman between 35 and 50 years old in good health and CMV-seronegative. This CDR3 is CASSIRGQGSGELFF. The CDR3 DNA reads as TGTGCCAGTAGTATACGGGGACAGGGTTCCGGGGAGCTGTTTTTT.